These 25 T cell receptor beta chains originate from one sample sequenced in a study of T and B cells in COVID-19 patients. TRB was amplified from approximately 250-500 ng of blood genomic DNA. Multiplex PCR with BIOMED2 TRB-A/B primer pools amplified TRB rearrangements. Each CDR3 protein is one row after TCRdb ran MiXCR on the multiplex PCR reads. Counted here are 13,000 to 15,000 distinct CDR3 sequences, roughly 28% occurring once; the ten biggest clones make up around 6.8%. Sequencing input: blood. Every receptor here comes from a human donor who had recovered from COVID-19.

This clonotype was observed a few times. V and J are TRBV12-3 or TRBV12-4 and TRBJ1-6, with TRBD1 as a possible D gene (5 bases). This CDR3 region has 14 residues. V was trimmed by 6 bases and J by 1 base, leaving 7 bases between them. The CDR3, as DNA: TGTGCCAGCAGCGGGGGGTCCTATAATTCACCCCTCCACTTT. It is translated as CASSGGSYNSPLHF.

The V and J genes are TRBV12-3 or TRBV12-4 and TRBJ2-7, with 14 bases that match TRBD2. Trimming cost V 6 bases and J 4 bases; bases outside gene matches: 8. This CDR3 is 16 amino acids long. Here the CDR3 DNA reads TGTGCCAGCAGGCCTACCGGGACTAGCGGGAGATACGAGCAGTACTTC. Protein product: CASRPTGTSGRYEQYF.

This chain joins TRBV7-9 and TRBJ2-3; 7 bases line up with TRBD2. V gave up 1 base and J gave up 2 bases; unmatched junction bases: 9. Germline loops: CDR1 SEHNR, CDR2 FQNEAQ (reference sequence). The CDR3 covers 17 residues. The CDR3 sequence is CASSLEIPGLVTDTQYF. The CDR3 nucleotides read TGTGCCAGCAGCTTAGAAATCCCAGGACTAGTCACAGATACGCAGTATTTT.

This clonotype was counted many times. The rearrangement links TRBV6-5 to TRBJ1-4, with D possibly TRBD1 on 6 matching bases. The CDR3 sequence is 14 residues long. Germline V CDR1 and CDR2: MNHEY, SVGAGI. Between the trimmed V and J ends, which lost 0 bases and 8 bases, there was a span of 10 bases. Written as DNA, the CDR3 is TGTGCCAGCAGTTACTCAGGGGGAGGAGAAAAACTGTTTTTT. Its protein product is CASSYSGGGEKLFF.

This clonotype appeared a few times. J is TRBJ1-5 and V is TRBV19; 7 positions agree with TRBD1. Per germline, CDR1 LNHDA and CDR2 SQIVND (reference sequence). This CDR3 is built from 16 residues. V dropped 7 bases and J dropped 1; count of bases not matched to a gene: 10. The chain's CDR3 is CASKISETGSNQPQHF. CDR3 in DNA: TGTGCCAGTAAAATAAGTGAGACAGGGAGCAATCAGCCCCAGCATTTT.

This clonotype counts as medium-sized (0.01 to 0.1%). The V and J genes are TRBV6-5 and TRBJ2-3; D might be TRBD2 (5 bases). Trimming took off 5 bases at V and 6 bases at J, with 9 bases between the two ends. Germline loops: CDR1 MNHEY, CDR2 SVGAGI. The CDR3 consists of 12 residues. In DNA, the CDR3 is TGTGCCAGCAGTCCCTCTAGCGATACGCAGTATTTT. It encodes CASSPSSDTQYF.

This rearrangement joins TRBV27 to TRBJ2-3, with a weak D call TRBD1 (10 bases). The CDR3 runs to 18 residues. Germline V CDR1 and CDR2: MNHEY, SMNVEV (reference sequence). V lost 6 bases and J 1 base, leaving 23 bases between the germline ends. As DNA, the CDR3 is TGTGCCAGCAGCCTAGCGGGACAGGGGTGGGTCGGCACAGATACGCAGTATTTT. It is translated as CASSLAGQGWVGTDTQYF.

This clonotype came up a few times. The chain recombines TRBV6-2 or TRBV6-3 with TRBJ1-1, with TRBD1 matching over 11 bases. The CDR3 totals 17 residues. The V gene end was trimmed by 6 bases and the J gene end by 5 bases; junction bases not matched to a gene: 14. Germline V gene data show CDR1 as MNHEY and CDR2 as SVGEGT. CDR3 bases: TGTGCCAGCAGACGTACCGGGACAGGGGGGGTAAGGACTGAAGCTTTCTTT. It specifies CASRRTGTGGVRTEAFF.

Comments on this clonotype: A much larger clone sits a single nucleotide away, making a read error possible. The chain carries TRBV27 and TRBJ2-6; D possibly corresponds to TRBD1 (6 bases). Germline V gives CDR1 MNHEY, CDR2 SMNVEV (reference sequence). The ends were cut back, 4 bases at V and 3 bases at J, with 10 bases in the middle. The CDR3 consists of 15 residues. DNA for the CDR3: TGTGCCAGCAGTTACGACAGGATTGGGGCCAACGTCCTGACTTTC. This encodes CASSYDRIGANVLTF.

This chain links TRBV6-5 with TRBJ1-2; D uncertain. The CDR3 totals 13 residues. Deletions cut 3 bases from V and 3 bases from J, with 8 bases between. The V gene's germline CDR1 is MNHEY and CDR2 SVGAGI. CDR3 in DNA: TGTGCCAGCAGTTATTACGGCGACTATGGCTACACCTTC. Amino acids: CASSYYGDYGYTF.

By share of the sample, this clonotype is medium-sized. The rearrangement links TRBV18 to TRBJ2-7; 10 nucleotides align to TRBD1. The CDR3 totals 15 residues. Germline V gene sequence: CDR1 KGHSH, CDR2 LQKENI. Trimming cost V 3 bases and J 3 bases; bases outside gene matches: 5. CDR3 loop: CASSPETGGGYEQYF. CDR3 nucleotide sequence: TGTGCCAGCTCACCGGAGACAGGGGGCGGCTACGAGCAGTACTTC.

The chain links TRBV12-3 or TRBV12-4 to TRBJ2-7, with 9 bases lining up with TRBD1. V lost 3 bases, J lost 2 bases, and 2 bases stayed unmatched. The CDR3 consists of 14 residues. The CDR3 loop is CASSLGQGPYEQYF. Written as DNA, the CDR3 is TGTGCCAGCAGTTTGGGACAGGGACCCTACGAGCAGTACTTC.

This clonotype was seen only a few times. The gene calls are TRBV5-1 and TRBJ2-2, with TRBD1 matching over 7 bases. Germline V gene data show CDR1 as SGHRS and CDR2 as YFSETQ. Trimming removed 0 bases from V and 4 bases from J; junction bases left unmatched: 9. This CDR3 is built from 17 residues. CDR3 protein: CASSLGTGRTITGELFF. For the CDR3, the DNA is TGCGCCAGCAGCTTGGGGACAGGACGGACCATCACCGGGGAGCTGTTTTTT.

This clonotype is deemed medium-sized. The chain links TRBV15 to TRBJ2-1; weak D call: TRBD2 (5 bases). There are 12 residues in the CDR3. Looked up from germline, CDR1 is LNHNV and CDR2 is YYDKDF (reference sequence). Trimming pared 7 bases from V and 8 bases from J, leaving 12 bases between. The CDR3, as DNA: TGTGCCACCAAAGGCGGAGGCGATGAGCAGTTCTTC. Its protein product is CATKGGGDEQFF.

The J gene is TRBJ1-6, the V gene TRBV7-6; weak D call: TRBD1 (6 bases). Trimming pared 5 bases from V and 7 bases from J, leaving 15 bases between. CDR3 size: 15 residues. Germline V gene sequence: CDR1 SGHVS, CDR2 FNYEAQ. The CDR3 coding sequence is TGTGCCAGCAGCCCCTCCAGGGGTGGCAATTCACCCCTCCACTTT. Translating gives CASSPSRGGNSPLHF.

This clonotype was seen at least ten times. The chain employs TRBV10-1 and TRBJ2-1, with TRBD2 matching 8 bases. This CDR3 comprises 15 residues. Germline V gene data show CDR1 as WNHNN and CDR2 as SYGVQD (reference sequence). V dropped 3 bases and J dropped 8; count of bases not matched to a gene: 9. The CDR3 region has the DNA TGCGCCAGCAGTGACACAGCGGGAGACCCCGATGAGCAGTTCTTC. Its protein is CASSDTAGDPDEQFF.

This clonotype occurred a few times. The CDR3 sequence: CSARAQTSTGFSYNEQFF. Here the CDR3 DNA reads TGCAGTGCTAGGGCCCAGACTAGTACGGGTTTTAGCTACAATGAGCAGTTCTTC. V and J are TRBV20-1 and TRBJ2-1; D may be TRBD2 (6 bases). CDR1 and CDR2 from the germline V gene are DFQATT and SNEGSKA (reference sequence). V was clipped by 3 bases and J by 3 bases, with 24 bases between them. The length of the CDR3 is 18 residues.

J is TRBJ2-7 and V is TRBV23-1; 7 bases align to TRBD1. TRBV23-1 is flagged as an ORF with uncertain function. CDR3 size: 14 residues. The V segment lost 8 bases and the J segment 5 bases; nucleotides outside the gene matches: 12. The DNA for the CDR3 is TGCGCCAGCGGTCCCCTAGACAGGGTCCACGAGCAGTACTTC. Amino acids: CASGPLDRVHEQYF.

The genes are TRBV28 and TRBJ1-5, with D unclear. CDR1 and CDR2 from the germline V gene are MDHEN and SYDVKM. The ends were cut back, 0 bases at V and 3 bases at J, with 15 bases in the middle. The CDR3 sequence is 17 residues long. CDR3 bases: TGTGCCAGCAGTTTATGGTCCCCGGTGGTCCTCAATCAGCCCCAGCATTTT. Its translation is CASSLWSPVVLNQPQHF.

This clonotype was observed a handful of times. The CDR3 protein is CASSLARWTEQETQYF. CDR3 sequence (DNA): TGTGCCAGCAGCTTGGCTCGGTGGACAGAACAAGAGACCCAGTACTTC. The V gene is TRBV5-4, the J gene TRBJ2-5; D might be TRBD1 (6 bases). The CDR3 spans 16 residues. Germline CDR1 is SGHNT and CDR2 is YYREEE (reference sequence). The V gene lost 0 bases and the J gene lost 2 bases, with 14 bases spanning the gap.

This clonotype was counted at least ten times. CDR3 coding DNA: TGTGCCAGCAGCCCTTCCGGCAGAGACTACCAAGAGACCCAGTACTTC. It codes for CASSPSGRDYQETQYF. The chain employs TRBV5-4 and TRBJ2-5, with D unclear. V shed 4 bases and J shed 0 bases, with 16 bases lying between them. Germline V gene lookup returns CDR1 SGHNT and CDR2 YYREEE (reference sequence). The CDR3 runs to 16 residues.

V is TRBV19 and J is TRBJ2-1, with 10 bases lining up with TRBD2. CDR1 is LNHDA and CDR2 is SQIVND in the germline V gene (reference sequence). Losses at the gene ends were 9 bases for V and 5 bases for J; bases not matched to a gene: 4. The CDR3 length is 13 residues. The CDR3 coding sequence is TGTGCCAGCCGGACTAGCGGTGACAATGAGCAGTTCTTC. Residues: CASRTSGDNEQFF. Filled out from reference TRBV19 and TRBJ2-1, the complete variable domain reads DGGITQSPKYLFRKEGQNVTLSCEQNLNHDAMYWYRQDPGQGLRLIYYSQIVNDFQKGDIAEGYSVSREKKESFPLTVTSAQKNPTAFYLCASRTSGDNEQFFGPGTRLTVL.

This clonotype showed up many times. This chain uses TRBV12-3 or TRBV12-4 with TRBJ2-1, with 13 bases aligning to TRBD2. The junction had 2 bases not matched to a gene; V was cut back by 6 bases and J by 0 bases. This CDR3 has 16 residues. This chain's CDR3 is CASRWTSGSSYNEQFF. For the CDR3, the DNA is TGTGCCAGCAGGTGGACTAGCGGGAGCTCCTACAATGAGCAGTTCTTC.

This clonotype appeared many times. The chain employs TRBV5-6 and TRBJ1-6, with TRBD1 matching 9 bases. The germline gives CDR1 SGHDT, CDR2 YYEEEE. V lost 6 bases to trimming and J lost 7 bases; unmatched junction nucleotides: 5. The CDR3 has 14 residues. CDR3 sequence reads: CASKSGTGNSPLHF. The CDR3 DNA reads TGTGCCAGCAAGAGCGGGACAGGGAATTCACCCCTCCACTTT.

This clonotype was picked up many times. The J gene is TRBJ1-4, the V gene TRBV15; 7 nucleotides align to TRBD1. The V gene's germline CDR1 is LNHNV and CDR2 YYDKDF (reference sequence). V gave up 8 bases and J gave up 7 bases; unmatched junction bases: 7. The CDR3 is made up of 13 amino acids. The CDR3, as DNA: TGTGCCACCTCCGGGACAGAGACTGAAAAACTGTTTTTT. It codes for CATSGTETEKLFF. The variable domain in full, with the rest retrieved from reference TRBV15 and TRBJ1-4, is DAMVIQNPRYQVTQFGKPVTLSCSQTLNHNVMYWYQQKSSQAPKLLFHYYDKDFNNEADTPDNFQSRRPNTSFCFLDIRSPGLGDTAMYLCATSGTETEKLFFGSGTQLSVL.